These 31 T cell receptor beta chains came from one sample sequenced in a study of CD8+ T cells in alopecia areata (dated by TCRdb to 2017 to 2018). Libraries were prepared through the immunoSEQ multiplex PCR assay. RNA was extracted from all samples and reverse transcribed into cDNA, which served as template for TCR sequencing. Entries here come from immuneACCESS through TCRdb and include only in-frame sequences with V and J called. Some clones fail to appear in such tables; in the studies checked, an unresolved V gene covers under half of the shortfall, and the cause of the remainder is unknown. This sample has 6,500 to 9,000 clones in its table, and 55% of those were observed once. Around 13% of the sample goes to the ten largest clones. Explained via the paper, the time point label denotes: baseline before oral tofacitinib. Lesional scalp punch biopsies and peripheral blood were collected from alopecia areata patients.

Sequenced here: skin, sampled at week 0. The receptor set was obtained from a human donor with alopecia areata.

This clone has a handful of counts. V is TRBV6-9 and J is TRBJ2-2; D is unresolved. Between the trimmed V and J ends, which lost 3 bases and 11 bases, there was a span of 13 bases. Germline lookup yields CDR1 MNHGY and CDR2 SVAAGI. The CDR3 contains 13 residues. CDR3 region: CASSYSMVGELFF. CDR3 nucleotide sequence: TGTGCCAGCAGTTACTCAATGGTTGGAGAGCTGTTTTTT.

The chain has TRBV4-3 and TRBJ1-1, with 9 bases matching TRBD1. V lost 1 base, J lost 10 bases, and 13 bases stayed unmatched. Per germline, CDR1 LGHNA and CDR2 YSLEER. The CDR3 totals 16 residues. The CDR3 nucleotides are TGCGCCAGCAGCCAAGTTGTCGGGACAGGGCACTTCGGAGCTTTCTTT. Translating gives CASSQVVGTGHFGAFF.

This clone was seen once. V and J are TRBV5-6 and TRBJ1-1, with no clear D. Germline V gene lookup returns CDR1 SGHDT and CDR2 YYEEEE. The CDR3 loop spans 13 amino acids. Trimming left V 0 bases short and J 1 base short, with 4 bases between. In DNA, the CDR3 is TGTGCCAGCAGCTTGGCCCGGAACACTGAAGCTTTCTTT. This encodes CASSLARNTEAFF.

By sample share, this clone is medium-sized (0.01 to 0.1%). This sample includes further DNA sequences coding for the same CDR3. The rearrangement joins TRBV7-2 to TRBJ1-1, with 7 bases fitting TRBD1. Germline CDR1 SGHTA, CDR2 FQGNSA. Germline trimming cut 8 bases from V and 5 bases from J; bases unmatched to any gene: 11. This CDR3 has 14 amino acids. The CDR3 DNA follows: TGTGCCAGCGGATCAGGACAGGCTGGGACTGAAGCTTTCTTT. It yields the protein CASGSGQAGTEAFF.

This clone has only a few counts. The chain joins TRBV5-4 to TRBJ2-6, with 7 bases aligning to TRBD1. Germline V CDR1 and CDR2: SGHNT, YYREEE (reference sequence). The CDR3 contains 17 residues. Trimming took 1 base from V and 0 from J; bases not matched to a gene: 4. The CDR3 here is CASSLNRGDSGANVLTF. CDR3 DNA sequence: TGTGCCAGCAGCTTGAACAGGGGAGACTCTGGGGCCAACGTCCTGACTTTC.

This clone was counted a single time. The same CDR3 is also encoded by other DNA sequences in this sample. V gene TRBV2 combines with J gene TRBJ2-1; D unresolved. This CDR3 region has 12 residues. V dropped 8 bases and J dropped 7 bases, with 12 bases sitting between them. Germline CDR1 reads SNHLY; CDR2 reads FYNNEI. CDR3 residues: CASRQANNEQFF. CDR3 sequence (DNA): TGTGCCAGCCGGCAGGCCAATAATGAGCAGTTCTTC.

This sequence joins TRBV7-9 and TRBJ2-1, with D unclear. V lost 10 bases, J lost 2 bases, and 3 bases lay in between. This CDR3 is built from 10 residues. Germline assignment: CDR1 SEHNR and CDR2 FQNEAQ (reference sequence). The CDR3 spells CATAYNEQFF. The CDR3 DNA sequence: TGTGCCACCGCCTACAATGAGCAGTTCTTC. The variable domain in full, with the rest retrieved from reference TRBV7-9 and TRBJ2-1, is DTGVSQNPRHKITKRGQNVTFRCDPISEHNRLYWYRQTLGQGPEFLTYFQNEAQLEKSRLLSDRFSAERPKGSFSTLEIQRTEQGDSAMYLCATAYNEQFFGPGTRLTVL.

This clone was counted between two and nine times. The CDR3 here is CSVGDWQGGYEQYF. The CDR3 bases are TGCAGCGTTGGGGATTGGCAGGGCGGGTACGAGCAGTACTTC. The V gene is TRBV29-1, the J gene TRBJ2-7; D assignment may be TRBD1 or TRBD2 (5 bases each). The V end was cut by 4 bases, the J end by 4 bases, with 17 bases between. The CDR3 totals 14 residues. Germline lookup yields CDR1 SQVTM and CDR2 ANQGSEA.

This clone was observed a few times. The chain carries TRBV2 and TRBJ1-5, with 7 positions matching TRBD1. Germline V gene data show CDR1 as SNHLY and CDR2 as FYNNEI. This CDR3 is built from 15 residues. The V segment lost 6 bases and the J segment 6 bases; nucleotides outside the gene matches: 11. CDR3 sequence: CASSAYDRAVQPQHF. Here the CDR3 DNA reads TGTGCCAGCAGCGCCTACGACAGGGCAGTTCAGCCCCAGCATTTT.

This rearrangement joins TRBV6-5 to TRBJ2-2; D unresolved. The CDR3 covers 13 residues. CDR1 MNHEY and CDR2 SVGAGI come from the germline V gene. V lost 5 bases and J lost 2, with 6 bases in between. The CDR3 DNA follows: TGTGCCAGCAGTGAAGGCAACACCGGGGAGCTGTTTTTT. Translation: CASSEGNTGELFF.

This chain joins TRBV7-3 and TRBJ2-2, with a weak D call TRBD2 (6 bases). V was clipped by 3 bases and J by 0 bases, with 11 bases between them. The germline CDR1 and CDR2 sequences are SGHTA and FQGTGA. This CDR3 has 16 amino acids. The CDR3 region has the DNA TGTGCCAGCAGCTTCTGGACGGGGGCGAACACCGGGGAGCTGTTTTTT. Amino acids: CASSFWTGANTGELFF.

The gene calls are TRBV25-1 and TRBJ1-5; D is ambiguous. Germline CDR1 MGHDK, CDR2 SYGVNS. The V end lost 4 bases, the J end lost 7 bases, and 17 bases lay between the germline ends. The CDR3 runs to 15 residues. CDR3 coding DNA: TGTGCCAGCAGTGGGCGCGGGGAGGAAGGCCAGCCCCAGCATTTT. This encodes CASSGRGEEGQPQHF.

Of note for this clone: The junction and the germline gene differ at one end; a read error may be behind it. The V call is TRBV20-1, the J call TRBJ2-2, with a weak D call TRBD1 (5 bases). The germline V gene encodes CDR1 DFQATT and CDR2 SNEGSKA (reference sequence). The CDR3 contains 11 residues. The CDR3 DNA is TGTGGCTCCCAGGGTGCCGGGGAGCTGTTTTTT. Protein: CGSQGAGELFF.

This chain joins TRBV29-1 and TRBJ2-1; 12 bases are a match to TRBD2. V lost 6 bases, J lost 9 bases, and 15 bases stayed unmatched. Germline V gene data show CDR1 as SQVTM and CDR2 as ANQGSEA. The CDR3 is made up of 16 amino acids. For the CDR3, the DNA is TGCAGCGTGTACGGGGGGCTAGCGGGAGGGAGCGTTGAGCAGTTCTTC. Protein: CSVYGGLAGGSVEQFF.

The chain has TRBV7-9 and TRBJ2-4; 11 nucleotides align to TRBD2. The V segment lost 5 bases and the J segment 2 bases; nucleotides outside the gene matches: 14. The CDR3 is made up of 19 amino acids. Looked up from germline, CDR1 is SEHNR and CDR2 is FQNEAQ (reference sequence). CDR3 coding DNA: TGTGCCAGCAGCGACCCACTAGCGGGAGCGACGGGGACCAAAAACATTCAGTACTTC. Translation: CASSDPLAGATGTKNIQYF. Full variable domain (missing parts from reference TRBV7-9 and TRBJ2-4): DTGVSQNPRHKITKRGQNVTFRCDPISEHNRLYWYRQTLGQGPEFLTYFQNEAQLEKSRLLSDRFSAERPKGSFSTLEIQRTEQGDSAMYLCASSDPLAGATGTKNIQYFGAGTRLSVL.

This clone is a singleton in its sample. The chain couples TRBV5-8 to TRBJ1-1; D remains ambiguous. V gave up 1 base and J gave up 2 bases, with 6 bases separating them. Per the germline V gene, CDR1 is SGHTS and CDR2 is YDEGEE. The CDR3 spans 13 residues. The CDR3 DNA is TGTGCCAGCAGCTTGCAAGCTAACACTGAAGCTTTCTTT. This encodes CASSLQANTEAFF.

The chain couples TRBV5-5 to TRBJ2-1, with 12 bases aligning to TRBD2. The CDR3 consists of 17 residues. The junction had 6 bases not matched to a gene; V was cut back by 1 base and J by 4 bases. Germline CDR1 is SGHKS and CDR2 is YYEKEE (reference sequence). This CDR3 is CASSLRGLAGTYNEQFF. The CDR3 DNA reads TGTGCCAGCAGCTTGAGAGGACTAGCGGGAACGTACAATGAGCAGTTCTTC.

The chain recombines TRBV6-1 with TRBJ1-2; D is perhaps TRBD1 (5 bases). CDR1 and CDR2 from the germline V gene are MNHNS and SASEGT. The V gene lost 5 bases and the J gene lost 7 bases, with 8 bases spanning the gap. The CDR3 is 11 amino acids. The CDR3 DNA reads as TGTGCCAGCAGTATGGGGCTTGGCTACACCTTC. Protein: CASSMGLGYTF.

This clone was observed a handful of times. A far larger clone is off by one base, so a read error is likely. Other DNA sequences in this sample translate to the same CDR3. The chain employs TRBV5-1 and TRBJ2-7, with D perhaps being TRBD1 or TRBD2 (5 bases each). Trimming removed 4 bases from V and 3 bases from J, with 11 bases in between. The CDR3 totals 13 residues. Germline assignment: CDR1 SGHRS and CDR2 YFSETQ. The CDR3 DNA reads as TGCGCCAGCAGCCACGGGACGGACTACGAGCAGTACTTC. Translating gives CASSHGTDYEQYF.

The chain is built from TRBV2 and TRBJ2-2, with a tentative D call TRBD2 (6 bases). Trimming removed 5 bases at V and 1 base at J, with 14 bases between. The germline CDR1 and CDR2 sequences are SNHLY and FYNNEI. The CDR3 extends over 16 amino acids. For the CDR3, the DNA is TGTGCCAGCAGTAACGCGGGACTCAGGAACACCGGGGAGCTGTTTTTT. It translates to CASSNAGLRNTGELFF.

The CDR3 nucleotides are TGTGCCAGCAGCGAGGACAGGGACAATGAGCAGTTCTTC. Translation: CASSEDRDNEQFF. The chain carries TRBV11-1 and TRBJ2-1; TRBD1 matches 8 bases. Germline lookup yields CDR1 SGHAT and CDR2 FQDESV (reference sequence). The CDR3 covers 13 residues. V gave up 5 bases and J gave up 5 bases; unmatched junction bases: 2.

V gene TRBV4-2 combines with J gene TRBJ2-5; 10 bases are shared with TRBD2. CDR1 LGHNA and CDR2 YNFKEQ come from the germline V gene. The CDR3 is made up of 18 amino acids. V dropped 0 bases and J dropped 5; count of bases not matched to a gene: 12. CDR3 DNA: TGTGCCAGCAGCCAAGATTCTCGGCTAGCGGGAGTTAGTGAGACCCAGTACTTC. Translation: CASSQDSRLAGVSETQYF.

DNA for the CDR3: TGTGCCAGTAGCTACAGGGGAAGCTCTGGGGCCAACGTCCTGACTTTC. It translates to CASSYRGSSGANVLTF. The V call is TRBV19, the J call TRBJ2-6, with 7 bases identical to TRBD1. Trimming cost V 6 bases and J 0 bases; bases outside gene matches: 5. In germline, CDR1 is LNHDA, CDR2 SQIVND (reference sequence). This CDR3 contains 16 residues.

The CDR3 DNA is TGTGCCAGCTCACTCAAGGAGAACACTGAAGCTTTCTTT. Protein: CASSLKENTEAFF. The chain links TRBV18 to TRBJ1-1; D gene unclear. Germline CDR1 and CDR2: KGHSH and LQKENI. The V end lost 4 bases, the J end lost 1 base, and 7 bases lay between the germline ends. This CDR3 region has 13 residues. Filled out from reference TRBV18 and TRBJ1-1, the complete variable domain reads NAGVMQNPRHLVRRRGQEARLRCSPMKGHSHVYWYRQLPEEGLKFMVYLQKENIIDESGMPKERFSAEFPKEGPSILRIQQVVRGDSAAYFCASSLKENTEAFFGQGTRLTVV.

This clone has more than one count but fewer than ten. This chain uses TRBV11-1 with TRBJ1-2; D unresolved. V dropped 3 bases and J dropped 2 bases, with 10 bases sitting between them. This CDR3 region has 14 residues. Germline V CDR1 and CDR2: SGHAT, FQDESV (reference sequence). The CDR3 spells CASSFPTDNYGYTF. CDR3 DNA sequence: TGTGCCAGCAGCTTTCCTACAGACAACTATGGCTACACCTTC.

The chain employs TRBV5-1 and TRBJ2-2; D unclear. V dropped 4 bases and J dropped 3 bases, with 7 bases sitting between them. The CDR3 runs 13 residues. Germline lookup yields CDR1 SGHRS and CDR2 YFSETQ. The CDR3 sequence is CASSETYTGELFF. The CDR3 bases are TGCGCCAGCAGCGAAACCTACACCGGGGAGCTGTTTTTT.

J is TRBJ2-1 and V is TRBV27, with D possibly being TRBD2 (6 bases). The CDR3 is 17 residues long. V lost 3 bases and J lost 9, with 24 bases in between. CDR1 is MNHEY and CDR2 is SMNVEV in the germline V gene (reference sequence). The CDR3 is CASSFPHGGGAVREQFF. The DNA for the CDR3 is TGTGCCAGCAGTTTCCCCCATGGGGGAGGTGCGGTACGTGAGCAGTTCTTC.

The chain recombines TRBV7-2 with TRBJ2-7; TRBD1 is a possible D gene (6 bases). V lost 5 bases and J lost 3, with 14 bases in between. Germline V gene data show CDR1 as SGHTA and CDR2 as FQGNSA. The CDR3 length is 14 residues. CDR3 nucleotide sequence: TGTGCCAGCAGCGCAGGGGCCCCCCTCTACGAGCAGTACTTC. Its protein product is CASSAGAPLYEQYF.

Comment on this clone: The CDR3 does not end in the conserved phenylalanine or tryptophan, so this is likely a read error. The chain's CDR3 is CANSLLPYEQYL. The CDR3 DNA reads as TGCGCCAACAGCTTGCTACCCTACGAGCAGTACCTC. V and J are TRBV5-1 and TRBJ2-7; no reliable D call. The germline CDR1 and CDR2 sequences are SGHRS and YFSETQ. The CDR3 loop spans 12 amino acids.

J is TRBJ1-1 and V is TRBV29-1; perhaps TRBD1 as D (5 bases). The CDR3 is 14 amino acids. Germline assignment: CDR1 SQVTM and CDR2 ANQGSEA. The V gene lost 2 bases and the J gene lost 4 bases, with 14 bases spanning the gap. The CDR3 reads CSVESRLRATEAFF. The CDR3 region has the DNA TGCAGCGTTGAATCTCGGCTCAGGGCCACTGAAGCTTTCTTT.

The V gene is TRBV14, the J gene TRBJ2-4; a weak D match, TRBD1 (5 bases). The CDR3 spans 15 residues. Germline V CDR1 and CDR2: SGHDN, FVKESK. The V end was cut by 2 bases, the J end by 4 bases, with 12 bases between. The CDR3 nucleotides are TGTGCCAGCAGCCAACCCGTTGGGGCGAAAAACATTCAGTACTTC. Translating gives CASSQPVGAKNIQYF.